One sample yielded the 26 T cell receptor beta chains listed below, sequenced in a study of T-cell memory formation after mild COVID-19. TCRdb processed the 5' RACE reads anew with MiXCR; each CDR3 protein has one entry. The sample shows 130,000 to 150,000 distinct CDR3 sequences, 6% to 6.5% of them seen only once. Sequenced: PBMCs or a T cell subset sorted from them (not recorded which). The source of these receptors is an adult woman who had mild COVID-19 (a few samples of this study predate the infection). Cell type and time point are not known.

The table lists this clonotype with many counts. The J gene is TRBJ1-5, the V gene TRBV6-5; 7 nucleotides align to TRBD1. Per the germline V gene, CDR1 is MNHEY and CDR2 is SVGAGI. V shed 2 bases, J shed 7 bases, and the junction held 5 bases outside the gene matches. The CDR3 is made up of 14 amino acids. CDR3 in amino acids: CASSYGGGGQPQHF. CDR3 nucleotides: TGTGCCAGCAGTTACGGAGGGGGCGGCCAGCCCCAGCATTTT.

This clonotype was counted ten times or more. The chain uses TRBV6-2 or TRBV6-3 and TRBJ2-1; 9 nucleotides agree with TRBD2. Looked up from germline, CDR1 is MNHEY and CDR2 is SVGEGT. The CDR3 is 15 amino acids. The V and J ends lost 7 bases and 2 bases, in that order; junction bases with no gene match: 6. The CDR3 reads CASTLAGGAYNEQFF. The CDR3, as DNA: TGTGCCAGCACCCTCGCGGGAGGGGCCTACAATGAGCAGTTCTTC.

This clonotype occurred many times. The CDR3 nucleotides are TGCGCCAGCAGCTTGGGACCTACCGCTTCTGGAAACACCATATATTTT. Translated, it gives CASSLGPTASGNTIYF. The chain recombines TRBV5-1 with TRBJ1-3; D uncertain. This CDR3 spans 16 amino acids. Looked up from germline, CDR1 is SGHRS and CDR2 is YFSETQ. V gave up 0 bases and J gave up 1 base, with 11 bases separating them.

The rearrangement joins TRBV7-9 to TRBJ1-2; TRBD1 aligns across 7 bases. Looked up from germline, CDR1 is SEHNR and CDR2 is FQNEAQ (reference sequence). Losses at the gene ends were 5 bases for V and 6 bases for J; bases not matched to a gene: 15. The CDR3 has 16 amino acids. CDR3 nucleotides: TGTGCCAGCAGCCCCCAGGGGGGACGCGGGAACCATGGCTACACCTTC. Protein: CASSPQGGRGNHGYTF.

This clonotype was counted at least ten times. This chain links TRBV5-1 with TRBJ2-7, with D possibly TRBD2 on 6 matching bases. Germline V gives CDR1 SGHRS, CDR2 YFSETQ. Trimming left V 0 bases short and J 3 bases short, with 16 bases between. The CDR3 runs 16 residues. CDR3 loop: CASSLGGREAGYEQYF. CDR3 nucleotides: TGCGCCAGCAGCTTGGGGGGTCGAGAAGCGGGCTACGAGCAGTACTTC. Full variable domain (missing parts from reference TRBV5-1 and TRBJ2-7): KAGVTQTPRYLIKTRGQQVTLSCSPISGHRSVSWYQQTPGQGLQFLFEYFSETQRNKGNFPGRFSGRQFSNSRSEMNVSTLELGDSALYLCASSLGGREAGYEQYFGPGTRLTVT.

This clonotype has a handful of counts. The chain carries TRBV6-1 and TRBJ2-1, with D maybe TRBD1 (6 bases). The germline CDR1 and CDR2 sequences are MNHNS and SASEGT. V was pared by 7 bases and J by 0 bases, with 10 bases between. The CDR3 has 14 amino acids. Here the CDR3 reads CASIEDSSYNEQFF. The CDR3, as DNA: TGTGCCAGCATTGAGGACAGCTCCTACAATGAGCAGTTCTTC.

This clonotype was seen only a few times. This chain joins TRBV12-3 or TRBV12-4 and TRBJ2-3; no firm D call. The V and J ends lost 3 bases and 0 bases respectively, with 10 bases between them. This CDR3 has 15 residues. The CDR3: CASSFGSHSTDTQYF. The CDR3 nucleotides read TGTGCCAGCAGTTTCGGCAGTCATAGCACAGATACGCAGTATTTT.

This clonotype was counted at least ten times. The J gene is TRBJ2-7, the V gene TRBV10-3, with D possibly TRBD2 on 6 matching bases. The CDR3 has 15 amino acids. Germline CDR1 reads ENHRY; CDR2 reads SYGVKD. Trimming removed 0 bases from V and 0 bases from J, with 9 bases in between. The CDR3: CAISESGGSSYEQYF. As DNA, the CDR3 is TGTGCCATCAGTGAGTCTGGGGGGAGCTCCTACGAGCAGTACTTC.

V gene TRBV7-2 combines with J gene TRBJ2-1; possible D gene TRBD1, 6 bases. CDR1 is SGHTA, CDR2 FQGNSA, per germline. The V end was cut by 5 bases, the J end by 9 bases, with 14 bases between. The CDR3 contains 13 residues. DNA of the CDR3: TGTGCCAGCAGCACGACAGGCTCGGGTGAGCAGTTCTTC. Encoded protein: CASSTTGSGEQFF.

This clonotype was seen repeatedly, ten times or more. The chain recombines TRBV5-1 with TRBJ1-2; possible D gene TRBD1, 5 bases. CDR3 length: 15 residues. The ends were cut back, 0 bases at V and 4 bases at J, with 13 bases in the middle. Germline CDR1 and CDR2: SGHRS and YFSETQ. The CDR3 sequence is CASSLASGDLYGYTF. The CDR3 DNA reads TGCGCCAGCAGCTTGGCCTCGGGGGACCTCTATGGCTACACCTTC.

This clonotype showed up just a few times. This CDR3 is CASSRGDRDNEKLFF. The CDR3 coding sequence is TGCGCCAGCAGCCGGGGGGACAGGGATAATGAAAAACTGTTTTTT. The chain employs TRBV5-1 and TRBJ1-4, with 9 bases fitting TRBD1. This CDR3 has 15 amino acids. Trimming removed 4 bases from V and 4 bases from J; junction bases left unmatched: 5. Germline lookup yields CDR1 SGHRS and CDR2 YFSETQ.

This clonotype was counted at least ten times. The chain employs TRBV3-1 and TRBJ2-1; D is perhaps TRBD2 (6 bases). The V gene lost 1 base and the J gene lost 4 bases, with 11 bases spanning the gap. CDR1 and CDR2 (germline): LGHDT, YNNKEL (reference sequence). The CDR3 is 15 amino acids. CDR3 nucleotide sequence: TGTGCCAGCAGCCAAGTGCTAGCGCTTTACAATGAGCAGTTCTTC. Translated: CASSQVLALYNEQFF.

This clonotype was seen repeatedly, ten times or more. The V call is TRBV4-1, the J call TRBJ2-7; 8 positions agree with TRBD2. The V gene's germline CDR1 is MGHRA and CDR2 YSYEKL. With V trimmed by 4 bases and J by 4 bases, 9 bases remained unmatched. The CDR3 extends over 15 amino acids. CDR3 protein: CASSLSLAGGYEQYF. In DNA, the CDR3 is TGCGCCAGCAGCCTCTCTCTAGCGGGTGGGTACGAGCAGTACTTC.

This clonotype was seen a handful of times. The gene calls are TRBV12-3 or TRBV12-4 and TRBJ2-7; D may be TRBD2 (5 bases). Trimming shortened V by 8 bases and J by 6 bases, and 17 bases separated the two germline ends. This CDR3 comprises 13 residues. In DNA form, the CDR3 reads TGTGCCAGCGGACTCTCGACTGGTGGCGAGCAGTACTTC. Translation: CASGLSTGGEQYF.

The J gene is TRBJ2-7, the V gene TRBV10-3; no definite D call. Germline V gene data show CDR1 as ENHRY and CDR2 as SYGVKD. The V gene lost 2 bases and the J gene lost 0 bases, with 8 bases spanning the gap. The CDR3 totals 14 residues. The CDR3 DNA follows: TGTGCCATCAGTGAGGGGCAAGACTCCTACGAGCAGTACTTC. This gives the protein CAISEGQDSYEQYF.

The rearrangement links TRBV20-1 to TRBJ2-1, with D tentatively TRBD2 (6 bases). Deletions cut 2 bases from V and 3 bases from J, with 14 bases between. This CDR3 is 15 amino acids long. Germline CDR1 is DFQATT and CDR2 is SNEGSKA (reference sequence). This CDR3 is CSARILALIYNEQFF. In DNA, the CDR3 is TGCAGTGCTAGAATTCTAGCGTTAATCTACAATGAGCAGTTCTTC.

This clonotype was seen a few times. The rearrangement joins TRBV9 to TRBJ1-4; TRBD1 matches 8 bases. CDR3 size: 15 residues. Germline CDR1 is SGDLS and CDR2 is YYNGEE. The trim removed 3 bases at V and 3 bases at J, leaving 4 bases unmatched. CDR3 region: CASSADRGPNEKLFF. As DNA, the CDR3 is TGTGCCAGCAGCGCCGACAGGGGACCTAATGAAAAACTGTTTTTT.

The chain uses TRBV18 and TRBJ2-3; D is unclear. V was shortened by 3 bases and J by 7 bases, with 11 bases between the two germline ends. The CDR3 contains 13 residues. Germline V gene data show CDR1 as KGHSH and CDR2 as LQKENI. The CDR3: CASSPSLEHTQYF. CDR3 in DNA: TGTGCCAGCTCACCTAGCCTTGAGCATACGCAGTATTTT.

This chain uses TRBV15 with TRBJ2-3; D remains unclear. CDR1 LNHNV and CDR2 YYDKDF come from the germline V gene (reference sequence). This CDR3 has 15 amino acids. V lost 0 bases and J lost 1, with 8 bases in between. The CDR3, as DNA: TGTGCCACCAGCAGAGATCGGGTGGGCACAGATACGCAGTATTTT. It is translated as CATSRDRVGTDTQYF.

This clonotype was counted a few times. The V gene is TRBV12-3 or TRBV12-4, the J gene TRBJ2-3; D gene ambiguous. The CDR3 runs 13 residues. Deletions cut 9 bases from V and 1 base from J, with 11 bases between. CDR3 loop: CASESRGTDTQYF. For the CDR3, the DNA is TGTGCCAGTGAATCCCGGGGCACAGATACGCAGTATTTT.

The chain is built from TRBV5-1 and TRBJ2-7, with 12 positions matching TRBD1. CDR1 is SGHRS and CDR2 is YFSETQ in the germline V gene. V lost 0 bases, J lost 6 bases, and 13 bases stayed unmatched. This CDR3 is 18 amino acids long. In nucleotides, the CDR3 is TGCGCCAGCAGCTTGGGGAGTTGGGGACAGGGGGCACTTTCCGAGCAGTACTTC. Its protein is CASSLGSWGQGALSEQYF.

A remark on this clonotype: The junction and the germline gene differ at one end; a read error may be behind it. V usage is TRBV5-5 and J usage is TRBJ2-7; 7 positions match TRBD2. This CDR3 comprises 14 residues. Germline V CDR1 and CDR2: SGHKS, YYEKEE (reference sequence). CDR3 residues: CASSLRLALYEQHF. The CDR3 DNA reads TGTGCCAGCAGCTTGAGACTAGCACTCTACGAGCAGCACTTC.

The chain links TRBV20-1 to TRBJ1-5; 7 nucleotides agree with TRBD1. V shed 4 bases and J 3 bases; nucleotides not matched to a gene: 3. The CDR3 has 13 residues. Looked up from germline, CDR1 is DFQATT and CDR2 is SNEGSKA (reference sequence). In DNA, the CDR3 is TGCAGTGCTATGGGACAGAACAATCAGCCCCAGCATTTT. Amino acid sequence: CSAMGQNNQPQHF.

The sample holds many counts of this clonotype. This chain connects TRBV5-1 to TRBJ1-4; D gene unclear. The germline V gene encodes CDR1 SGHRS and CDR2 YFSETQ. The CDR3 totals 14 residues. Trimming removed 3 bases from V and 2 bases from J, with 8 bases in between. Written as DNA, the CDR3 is TGCGCCAGCAGCTCCGGACGGACTAATGAAAAACTGTTTTTT. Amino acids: CASSSGRTNEKLFF.

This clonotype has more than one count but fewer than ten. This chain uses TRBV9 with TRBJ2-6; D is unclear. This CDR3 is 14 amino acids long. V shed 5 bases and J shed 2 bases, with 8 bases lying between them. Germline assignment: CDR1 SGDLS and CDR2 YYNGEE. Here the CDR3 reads CASSEVAGANVLTF. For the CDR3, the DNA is TGTGCCAGCAGTGAGGTAGCTGGGGCCAACGTCCTGACTTTC.

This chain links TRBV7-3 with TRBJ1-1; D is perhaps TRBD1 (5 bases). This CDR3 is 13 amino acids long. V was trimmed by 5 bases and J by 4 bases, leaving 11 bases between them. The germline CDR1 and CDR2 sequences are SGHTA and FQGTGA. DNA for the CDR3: TGTGCCAGCAGCCCCGCCGGGGGCACTGAAGCTTTCTTT. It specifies CASSPAGGTEAFF.